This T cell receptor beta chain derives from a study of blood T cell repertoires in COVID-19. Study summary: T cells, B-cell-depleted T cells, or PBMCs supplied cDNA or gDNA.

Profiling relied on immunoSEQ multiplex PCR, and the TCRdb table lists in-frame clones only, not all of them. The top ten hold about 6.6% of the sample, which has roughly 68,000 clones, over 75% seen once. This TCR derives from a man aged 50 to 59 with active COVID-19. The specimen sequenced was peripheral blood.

The CDR3 region is CATSRGHVADTQYF. DNA for the CDR3: TGTGCCACCAGCAGGGGCCACGTGGCGGATACGCAGTATTTT. This chain links TRBV15 with TRBJ2-3; no clear D gene. The CDR3 has 14 residues. Trimming left V 3 bases short and J 6 bases short, with 13 bases between. Per the germline V gene, CDR1 is LNHNV and CDR2 is YYDKDF (reference sequence). Variable domain in full (rest from reference TRBV15 and TRBJ2-3): DAMVIQNPRYQVTQFGKPVTLSCSQTLNHNVMYWYQQKSSQAPKLLFHYYDKDFNNEADTPDNFQSRRPNTSFCFLDIRSPGLGDTAMYLCATSRGHVADTQYFGPGTRLTVL.